These 8 T cell receptor beta chains share one sample of origin, sequenced in a study of beta chain features in type 1 diabetes. cDNA synthesis used the whole RNA isolate, giving expressed TCRB sequences. Only in-frame clones appear in the TCRdb table, and some are missing; sequencing was by immunoSEQ multiplex PCR. The profile shows about 400,000 clones, around an eighth of them singletons. Sequenced material: naive CD4+ T cells from blood. These receptors were obtained from a man between 18 and 29 years old in good health.

The chain is built from TRBV28 and TRBJ1-5; D is unresolved. The germline CDR1 and CDR2 sequences are MDHEN and SYDVKM. With 6 bases removed from V and 5 bases from J, the gap between germline ends came to 8 bases. The CDR3 sequence is 12 residues long. CDR3 coding DNA: TGTGCCAGCAGATTCCCGGATCAGCCCCAGCATTTT. The encoded protein is CASRFPDQPQHF.

This sequence joins TRBV11-3 and TRBJ1-1; D gene unclear. V shed 6 bases and J shed 3 bases, with 11 bases lying between them. This CDR3 is 13 amino acids long. The germline V gene has CDR1 SGHNT and CDR2 YENEEA. CDR3 residues: CASSSRRDTEAFF. The CDR3 nucleotides are TGTGCCAGCAGTTCTAGGCGGGACACTGAAGCTTTCTTT. The full variable domain, rest sourced from reference TRBV11-3 and TRBJ1-1, is EAGVVQSPRYKIIEKKQPVAFWCNPISGHNTLYWYLQNLGQGPELLIRYENEEAVDDSQLPKDRFSAERLKGVDSTLKIQPAELGDSAVYLCASSSRRDTEAFFGQGTRLTVV.

The V gene is TRBV29-1, the J gene TRBJ1-4; TRBD1 matches at 9 bases. V dropped 5 bases and J dropped 7; count of bases not matched to a gene: 8. CDR1 is SQVTM, CDR2 ANQGSEA, per germline. This CDR3 spans 14 amino acids. The chain's CDR3 is CSVTPTGGSEKLFF. The CDR3 coding sequence is TGCAGCGTTACACCGACAGGGGGGTCTGAAAAACTGTTTTTT.

This chain connects TRBV5-1 to TRBJ2-4, with D maybe TRBD1 (6 bases). Trimming took off 4 bases at V and 9 bases at J, with 20 bases between the two ends. The CDR3 consists of 15 residues. Germline V lookup: CDR1 SGHRS, CDR2 YFSETQ. The CDR3 protein is CASSTDGTQRGIQYF. The CDR3 nucleotides are TGCGCCAGCAGCACCGACGGGACACAAAGGGGCATTCAGTACTTC.

The sample holds a few counts of this clone. The rearrangement links TRBV18 to TRBJ2-1; D is possibly TRBD1 (6 bases). CDR3 length: 15 amino acids. Per the germline V gene, CDR1 is KGHSH and CDR2 is LQKENI. V was pared by 6 bases and J by 7 bases, with 19 bases between. The CDR3 loop is CASSRTHNRENEQFF. DNA for the CDR3: TGTGCCAGCTCCCGGACTCATAACAGGGAGAATGAGCAGTTCTTC.

This chain joins TRBV7-9 and TRBJ2-7; 9 positions match TRBD2. The junction had 9 bases not matched to a gene; V was cut back by 4 bases and J by 2 bases. This CDR3 is 16 amino acids long. CDR1 is SEHNR and CDR2 is FQNEAQ in the germline V gene (reference sequence). Here the CDR3 reads CASSYGASGITYEQYF. The CDR3 DNA is TGTGCCAGCAGCTATGGGGCTAGCGGGATCACCTACGAGCAGTACTTC.

This clone was found a few times. This rearrangement joins TRBV13 to TRBJ2-7; TRBD2 might be the D (6 bases). V was shortened by 3 bases and J by 3 bases, with 15 bases between the two germline ends. The CDR3 covers 15 residues. Per germline, CDR1 PRHDT and CDR2 FYEKMQ (reference sequence). In DNA, the CDR3 is TGTGCCAGCAGCTTTCAGGGACTTTCCGGCTACGAGCAGTACTTC. Its protein is CASSFQGLSGYEQYF. Drawing the rest from reference TRBV13 and TRBJ2-7, the complete variable domain is AAGVIQSPRHLIKEKRETATLKCYPIPRHDTVYWYQQGPGQDPQFLISFYEKMQSDKGSIPDRFSAQQFSDYHSELNMSSLELGDSALYFCASSFQGLSGYEQYFGPGTRLTVT.

The CDR3 sequence: CASRWAGRNTEAFF. The CDR3 coding sequence is TGTGCCAGCAGATGGGCAGGGCGGAACACTGAAGCTTTCTTT. The genes are TRBV7-8 and TRBJ1-1; D might be TRBD1 (5 bases). This CDR3 region has 14 residues. The V and J ends lost 6 bases and 1 base respectively, with 12 bases between them. Germline loops: CDR1 SGHVS, CDR2 FQNEAQ.